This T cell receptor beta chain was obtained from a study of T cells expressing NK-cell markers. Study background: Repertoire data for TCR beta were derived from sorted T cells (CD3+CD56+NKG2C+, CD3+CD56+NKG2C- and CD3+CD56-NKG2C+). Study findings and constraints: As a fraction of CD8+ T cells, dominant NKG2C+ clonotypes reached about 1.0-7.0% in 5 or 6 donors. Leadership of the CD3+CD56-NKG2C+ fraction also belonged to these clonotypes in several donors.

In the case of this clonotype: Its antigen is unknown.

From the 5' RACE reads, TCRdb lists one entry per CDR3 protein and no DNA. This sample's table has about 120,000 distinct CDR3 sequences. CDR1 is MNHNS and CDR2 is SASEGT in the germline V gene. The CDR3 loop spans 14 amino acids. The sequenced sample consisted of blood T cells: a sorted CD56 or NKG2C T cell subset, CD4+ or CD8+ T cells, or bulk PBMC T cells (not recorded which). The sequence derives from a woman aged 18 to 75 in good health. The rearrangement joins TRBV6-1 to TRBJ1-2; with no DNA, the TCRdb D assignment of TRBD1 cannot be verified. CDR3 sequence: CASSPDTGGGGYTF.